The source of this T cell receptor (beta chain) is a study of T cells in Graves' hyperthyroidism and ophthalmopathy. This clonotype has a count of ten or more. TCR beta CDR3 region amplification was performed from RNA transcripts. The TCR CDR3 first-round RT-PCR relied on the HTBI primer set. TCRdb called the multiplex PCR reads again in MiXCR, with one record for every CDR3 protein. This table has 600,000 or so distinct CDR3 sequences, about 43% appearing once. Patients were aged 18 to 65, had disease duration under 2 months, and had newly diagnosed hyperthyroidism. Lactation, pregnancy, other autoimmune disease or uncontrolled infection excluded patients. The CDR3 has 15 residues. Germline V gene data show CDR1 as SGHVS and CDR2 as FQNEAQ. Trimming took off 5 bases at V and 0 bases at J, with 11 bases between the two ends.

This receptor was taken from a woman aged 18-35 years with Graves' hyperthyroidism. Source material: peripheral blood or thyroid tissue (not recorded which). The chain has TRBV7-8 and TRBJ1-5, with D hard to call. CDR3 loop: CASSPVDGSNQPQHF. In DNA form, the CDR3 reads TGTGCCAGCAGCCCCGTGGACGGTAGCAATCAGCCCCAGCATTTT. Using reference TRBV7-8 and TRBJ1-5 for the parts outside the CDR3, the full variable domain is GAGVSQSPRYKVAKRGQDVALRCDPISGHVSLFWYQQALGQGPEFLTYFQNEAQLDKSGLPSDRFFAERPEGSVSTLKIQRTQQEDSAVYLCASSPVDGSNQPQHFGDGTRLSIL.